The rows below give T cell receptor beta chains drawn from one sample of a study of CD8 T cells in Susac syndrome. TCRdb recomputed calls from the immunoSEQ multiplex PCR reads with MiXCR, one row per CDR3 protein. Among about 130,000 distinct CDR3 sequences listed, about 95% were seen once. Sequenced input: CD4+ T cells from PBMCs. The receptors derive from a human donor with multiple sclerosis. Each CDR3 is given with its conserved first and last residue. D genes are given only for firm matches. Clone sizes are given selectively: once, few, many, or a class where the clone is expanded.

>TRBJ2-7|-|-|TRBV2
CASSEANEQYF
TGTGCCAGCAGTGAAGCTAACGAGCAGTACTTC
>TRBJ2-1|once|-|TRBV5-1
CASSLGQSEQFF
TGCGCCAGCAGCTTGGGACAGAGTGAGCAGTTCTTC
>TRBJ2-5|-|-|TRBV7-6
CASSQGMGQETQYF
TGTGCCAGCAGCCAAGGGATGGGACAAGAGACCCAGTACTTC
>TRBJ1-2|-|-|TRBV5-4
CASSLPRGGYTF
TGTGCCAGCAGCTTACCTCGGGGGGGCTACACCTTC
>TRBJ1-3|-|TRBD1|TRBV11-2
CASSQRTGWGNTIYF
TGTGCCAGCAGCCAGCGGACAGGGTGGGGAAACACCATATATTTT
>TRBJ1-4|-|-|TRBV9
CASSVDSGRTNEKLFF
TGTGCCAGCAGCGTAGACTCCGGGCGAACGAATGAAAAACTGTTTTTT
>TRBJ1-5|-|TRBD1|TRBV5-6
CASSPRTGARNQPQHF
TGTGCCAGCAGCCCACGGACAGGGGCTCGCAATCAGCCCCAGCATTTT
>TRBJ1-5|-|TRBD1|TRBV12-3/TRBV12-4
CASSFRGGGEPQHF
TGTGCCAGCAGTTTCAGAGGGGGCGGTGAGCCCCAGCATTTT
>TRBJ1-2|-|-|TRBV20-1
CSASRGWQPGTKSHGYTF
TGCAGTGCTAGTAGGGGGTGGCAACCGGGAACGAAATCTCACGGCTACACCTTC
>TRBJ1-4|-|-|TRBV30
CAWSVSRSEKLFF
TGTGCCTGGAGTGTCTCCAGAAGCGAAAAACTGTTTTTT
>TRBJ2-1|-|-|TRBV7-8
CASSPPERGNEQFF
TGTGCCAGCAGCCCACCTGAGAGGGGCAATGAGCAGTTCTTC
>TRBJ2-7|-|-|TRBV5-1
CASSLWGGLDEQYF
TGCGCCAGCAGCTTGTGGGGGGGCCTGGACGAGCAGTACTTC
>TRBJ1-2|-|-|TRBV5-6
CASSRTDWTYGYTF
TGTGCCAGCAGCCGGACAGATTGGACCTATGGCTACACCTTC
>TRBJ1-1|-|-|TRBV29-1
CSAGGQSPNTEAFF
TGCAGCGCCGGGGGGCAGAGCCCAAACACTGAAGCTTTCTTT
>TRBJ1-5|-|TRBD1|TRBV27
CASSLDREFNQPQHF
TGTGCCAGCAGTTTGGACAGGGAATTCAATCAGCCCCAGCATTTT
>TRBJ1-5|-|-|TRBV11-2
CASSFEGTQPQHF
TGTGCCAGCAGCTTCGAGGGGACTCAGCCCCAGCATTTT
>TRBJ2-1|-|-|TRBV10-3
CAISESTGNEQFF
TGTGCCATCAGTGAGTCGACAGGCAATGAGCAGTTCTTC